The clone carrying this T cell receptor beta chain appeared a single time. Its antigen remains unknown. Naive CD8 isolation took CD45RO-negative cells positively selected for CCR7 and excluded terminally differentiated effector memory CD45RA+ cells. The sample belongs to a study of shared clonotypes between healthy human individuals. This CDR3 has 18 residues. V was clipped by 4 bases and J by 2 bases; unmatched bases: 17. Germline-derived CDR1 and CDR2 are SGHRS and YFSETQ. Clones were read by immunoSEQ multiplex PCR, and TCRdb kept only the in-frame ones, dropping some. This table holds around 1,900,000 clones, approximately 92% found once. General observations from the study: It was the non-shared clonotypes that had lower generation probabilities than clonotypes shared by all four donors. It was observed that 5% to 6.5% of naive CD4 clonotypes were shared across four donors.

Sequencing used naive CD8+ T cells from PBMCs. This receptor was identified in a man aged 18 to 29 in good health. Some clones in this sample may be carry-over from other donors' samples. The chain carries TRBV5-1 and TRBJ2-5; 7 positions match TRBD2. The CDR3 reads CASSPSGGRAPRQETQYF. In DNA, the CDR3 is TGCGCCAGCAGCCCCTCCGGAGGGAGGGCCCCAAGGCAAGAGACCCAGTACTTC.